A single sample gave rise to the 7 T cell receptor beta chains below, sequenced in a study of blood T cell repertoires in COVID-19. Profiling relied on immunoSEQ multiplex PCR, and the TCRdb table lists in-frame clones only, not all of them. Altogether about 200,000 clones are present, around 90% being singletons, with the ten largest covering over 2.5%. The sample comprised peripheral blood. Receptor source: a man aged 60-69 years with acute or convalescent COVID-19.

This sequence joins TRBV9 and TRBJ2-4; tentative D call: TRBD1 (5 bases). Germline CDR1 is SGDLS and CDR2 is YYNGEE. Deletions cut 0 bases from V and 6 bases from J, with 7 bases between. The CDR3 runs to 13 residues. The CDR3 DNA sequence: TGTGCCAGCAGCGTAGAAGGGGTAAACATTCAGTACTTC. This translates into CASSVEGVNIQYF.

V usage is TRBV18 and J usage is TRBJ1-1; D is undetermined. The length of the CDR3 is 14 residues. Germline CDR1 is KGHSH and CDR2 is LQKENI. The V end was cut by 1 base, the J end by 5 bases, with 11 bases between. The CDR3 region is CASSPLLGGTEAFF. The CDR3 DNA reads TGTGCCAGCTCACCACTCCTCGGAGGGACTGAAGCTTTCTTT.

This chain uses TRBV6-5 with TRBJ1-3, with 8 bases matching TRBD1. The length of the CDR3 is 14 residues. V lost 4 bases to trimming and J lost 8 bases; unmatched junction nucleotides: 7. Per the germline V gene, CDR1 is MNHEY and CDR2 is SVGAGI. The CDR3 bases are TGTGCCAGCAGTTCTGGACAGGGTCTGGACACCATATATTTT. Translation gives CASSSGQGLDTIYF.

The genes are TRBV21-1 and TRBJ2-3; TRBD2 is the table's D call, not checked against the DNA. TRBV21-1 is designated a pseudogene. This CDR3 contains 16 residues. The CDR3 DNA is TGTGCCAGCAACATCAGCGGGGGCCCTAGCACAGATACGCAGTATTTT. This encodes CASNISGGPSTDTQYF.

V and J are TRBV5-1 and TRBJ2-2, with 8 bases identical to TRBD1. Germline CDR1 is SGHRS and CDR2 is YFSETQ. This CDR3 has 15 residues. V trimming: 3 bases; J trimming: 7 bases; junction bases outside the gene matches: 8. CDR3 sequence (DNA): TGCGCCAGCAGCTGGACAGGGTCGAGCCTCGGGGAGCTGTTTTTT. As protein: CASSWTGSSLGELFF.

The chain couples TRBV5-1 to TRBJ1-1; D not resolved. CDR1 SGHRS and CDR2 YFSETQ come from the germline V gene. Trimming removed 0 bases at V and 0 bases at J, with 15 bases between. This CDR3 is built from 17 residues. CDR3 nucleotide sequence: TGCGCCAGCAGCTTGGCCGAGACTAGACGGGTGAACACTGAAGCTTTCTTT. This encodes CASSLAETRRVNTEAFF.

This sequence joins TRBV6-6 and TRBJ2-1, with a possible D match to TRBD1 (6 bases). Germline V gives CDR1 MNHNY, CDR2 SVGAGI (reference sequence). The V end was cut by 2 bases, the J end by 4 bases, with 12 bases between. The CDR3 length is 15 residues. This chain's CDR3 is CASSYPTGPYNEQFF. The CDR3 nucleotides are TGTGCCAGCAGTTACCCGACAGGCCCATACAATGAGCAGTTCTTC.